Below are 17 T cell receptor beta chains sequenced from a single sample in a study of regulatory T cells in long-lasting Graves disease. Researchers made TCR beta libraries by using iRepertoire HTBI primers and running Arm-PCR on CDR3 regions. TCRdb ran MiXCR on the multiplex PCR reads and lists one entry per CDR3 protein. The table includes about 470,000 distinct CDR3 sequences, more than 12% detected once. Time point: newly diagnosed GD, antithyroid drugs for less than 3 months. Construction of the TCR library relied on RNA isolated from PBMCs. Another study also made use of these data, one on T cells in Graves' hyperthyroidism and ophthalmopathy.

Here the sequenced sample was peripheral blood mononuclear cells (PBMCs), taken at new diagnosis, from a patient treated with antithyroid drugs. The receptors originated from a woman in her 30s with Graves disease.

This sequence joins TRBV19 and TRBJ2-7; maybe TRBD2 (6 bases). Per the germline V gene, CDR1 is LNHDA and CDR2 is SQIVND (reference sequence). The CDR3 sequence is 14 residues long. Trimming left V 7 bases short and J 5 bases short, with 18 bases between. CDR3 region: CASTRDSTSHEQYF. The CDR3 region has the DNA TGTGCCAGTACCCGGGACTCTACTTCACACGAGCAGTACTTC.

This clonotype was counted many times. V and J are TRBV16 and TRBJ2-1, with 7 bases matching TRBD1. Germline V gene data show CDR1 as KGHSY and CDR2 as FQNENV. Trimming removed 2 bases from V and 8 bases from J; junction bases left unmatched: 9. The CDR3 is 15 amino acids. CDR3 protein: CASSQGSGGKDEQFF. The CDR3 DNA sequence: TGTGCCAGCAGCCAAGGGTCAGGGGGTAAGGATGAGCAGTTCTTC.

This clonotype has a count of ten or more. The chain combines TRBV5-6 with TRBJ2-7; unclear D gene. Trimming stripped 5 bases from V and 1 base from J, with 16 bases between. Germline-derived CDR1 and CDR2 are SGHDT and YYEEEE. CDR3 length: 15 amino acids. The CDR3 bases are TGTGCCAGCAGACCGAGACACGGCCGATCCTACGAGCAGTACTTC. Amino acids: CASRPRHGRSYEQYF.

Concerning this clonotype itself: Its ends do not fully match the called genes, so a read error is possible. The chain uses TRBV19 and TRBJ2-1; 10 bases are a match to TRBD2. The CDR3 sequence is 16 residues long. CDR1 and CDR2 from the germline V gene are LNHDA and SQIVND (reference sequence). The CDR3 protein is CAGSIPSGRSYNEQFF. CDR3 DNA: TGTGCCGGTAGTATCCCTAGCGGGAGATCGTACAATGAGCAGTTCTTC.

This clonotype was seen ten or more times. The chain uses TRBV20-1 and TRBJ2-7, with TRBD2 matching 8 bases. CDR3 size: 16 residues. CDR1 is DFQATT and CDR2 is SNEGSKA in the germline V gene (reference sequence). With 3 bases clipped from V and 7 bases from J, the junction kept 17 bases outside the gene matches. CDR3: CSASLDEAGAVSEQYF. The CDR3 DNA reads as TGCAGTGCTAGCTTAGACGAAGCGGGAGCGGTGAGTGAGCAGTACTTC.

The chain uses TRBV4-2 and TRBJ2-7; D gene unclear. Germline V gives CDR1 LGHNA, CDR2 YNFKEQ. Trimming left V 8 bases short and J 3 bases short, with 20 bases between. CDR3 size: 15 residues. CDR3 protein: CASADGQEEVYEQYF. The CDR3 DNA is TGTGCCAGCGCTGATGGGCAAGAAGAGGTCTACGAGCAGTACTTC.

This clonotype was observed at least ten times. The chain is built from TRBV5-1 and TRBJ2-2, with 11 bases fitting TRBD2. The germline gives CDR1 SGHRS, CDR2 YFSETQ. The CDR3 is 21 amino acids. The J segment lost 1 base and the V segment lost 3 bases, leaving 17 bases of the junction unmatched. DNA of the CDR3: TGCGCCAGCAGCTATCGACACGTAACTAGCGGGAGTTCAGGGAACACCGGGGAGCTGTTTTTT. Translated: CASSYRHVTSGSSGNTGELFF.

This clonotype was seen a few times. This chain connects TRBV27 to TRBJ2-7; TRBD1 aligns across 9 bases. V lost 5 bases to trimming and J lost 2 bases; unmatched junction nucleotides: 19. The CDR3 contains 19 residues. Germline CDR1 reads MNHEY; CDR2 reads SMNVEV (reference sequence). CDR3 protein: CASSPFGTGPPSFAYEQYF. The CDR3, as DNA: TGTGCCAGCAGTCCATTCGGGACAGGGCCCCCCTCTTTCGCCTACGAGCAGTACTTC.

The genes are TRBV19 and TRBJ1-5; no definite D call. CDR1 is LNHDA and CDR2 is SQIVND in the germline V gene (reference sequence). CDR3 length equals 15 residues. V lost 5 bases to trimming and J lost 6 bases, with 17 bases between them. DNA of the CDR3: TGTGCCAGTAGTCCCCCGGGCGGGGAGGGTCAGCCCCAGCATTTT. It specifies CASSPPGGEGQPQHF.

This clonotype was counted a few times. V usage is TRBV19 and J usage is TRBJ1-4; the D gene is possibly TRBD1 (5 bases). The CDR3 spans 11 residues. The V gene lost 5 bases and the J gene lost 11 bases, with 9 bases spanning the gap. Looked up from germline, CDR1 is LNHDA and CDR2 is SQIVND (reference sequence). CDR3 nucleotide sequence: TGTGCCAGTAGTCCGAAGGGGAAACTGTTTTTT. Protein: CASSPKGKLFF.

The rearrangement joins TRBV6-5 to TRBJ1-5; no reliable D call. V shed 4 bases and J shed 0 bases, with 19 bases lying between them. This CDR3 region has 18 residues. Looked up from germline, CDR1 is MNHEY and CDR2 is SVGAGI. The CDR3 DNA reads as TGTGCCAGCAGTTGGAACCCCCCGCGAGGATATAGCAATCAGCCCCAGCATTTT. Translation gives CASSWNPPRGYSNQPQHF.

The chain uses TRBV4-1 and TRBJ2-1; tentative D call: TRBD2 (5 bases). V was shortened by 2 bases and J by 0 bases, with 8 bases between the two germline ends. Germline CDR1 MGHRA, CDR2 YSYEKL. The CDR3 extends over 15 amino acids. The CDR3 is CASSQMGSSYNEQFF. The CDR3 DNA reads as TGCGCCAGCAGCCAAATGGGGAGCTCCTACAATGAGCAGTTCTTC.

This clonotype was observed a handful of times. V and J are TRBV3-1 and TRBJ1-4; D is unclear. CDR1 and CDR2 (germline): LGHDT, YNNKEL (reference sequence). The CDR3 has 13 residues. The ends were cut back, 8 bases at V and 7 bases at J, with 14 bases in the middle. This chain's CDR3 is CASADRWSEKLFF. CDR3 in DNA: TGTGCCAGCGCGGACCGATGGAGTGAAAAACTGTTTTTT. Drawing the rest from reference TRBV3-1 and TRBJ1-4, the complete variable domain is DTAVSQTPKYLVTQMGNDKSIKCEQNLGHDTMYWYKQDSKKFLKIMFSYNNKELIINETVPNRFSPKSPDKAHLNLHINSLELGDSAVYFCASADRWSEKLFFGSGTQLSVL.

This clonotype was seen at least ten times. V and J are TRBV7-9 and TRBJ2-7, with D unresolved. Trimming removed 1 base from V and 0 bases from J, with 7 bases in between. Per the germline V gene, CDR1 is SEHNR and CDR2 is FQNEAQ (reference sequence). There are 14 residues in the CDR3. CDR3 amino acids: CASSLVADSYEQYF. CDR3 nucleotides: TGTGCCAGCAGCTTAGTGGCGGACTCCTACGAGCAGTACTTC.

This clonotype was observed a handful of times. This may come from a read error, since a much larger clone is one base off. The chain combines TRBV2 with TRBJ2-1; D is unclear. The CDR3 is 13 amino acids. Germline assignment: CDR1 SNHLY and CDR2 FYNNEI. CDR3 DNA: TGTGCCAGCAGTAGCCCCAAAGGTAATGAGCAGCTCTTC. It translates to CASSSPKGNEQLF.

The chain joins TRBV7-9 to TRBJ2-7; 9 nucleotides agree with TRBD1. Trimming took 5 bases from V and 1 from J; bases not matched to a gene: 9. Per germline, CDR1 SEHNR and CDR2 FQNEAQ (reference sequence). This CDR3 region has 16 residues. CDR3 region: CASSALTGQGSYEQYF. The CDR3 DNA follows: TGTGCCAGCAGCGCATTAACGGGACAGGGATCCTACGAGCAGTACTTC.

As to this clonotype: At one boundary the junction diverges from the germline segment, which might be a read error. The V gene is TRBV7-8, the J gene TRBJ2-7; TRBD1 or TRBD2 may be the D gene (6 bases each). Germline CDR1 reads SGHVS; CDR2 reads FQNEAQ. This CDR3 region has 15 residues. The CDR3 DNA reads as TGTGCCAGCAACTTAGCGGTGCAAATAGGGGGCGAGCAGTACTTC. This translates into CASNLAVQIGGEQYF.